Sequencing of this T cell receptor beta chain was carried out in a study of identical twins. Findings and caveats of the study: While abundant cord blood beta clonotypes carried fewer insertions, memory repertoires showed no such pattern.

Addition of a universal primer site occurred through template switching, and cDNA carried unique molecular identifiers. TCRdb ran MiXCR on the 5' RACE reads and lists one entry per CDR3 protein. The table lists 420,000 or so distinct CDR3 sequences, less than 20% of them singletons, with 10% to 15% in the top ten. On this clonotype: Its antigen is not identified.

CDR1 is DFQATT, CDR2 SNEGSKA, per germline (reference sequence). The CDR3 totals 15 residues. J was trimmed by 3 bases and V by 4 bases; bases with no gene match: 5. The receptor was isolated from a man aged 45-65 years in good health. The sequenced sample was naive T cells sorted from blood. The gene calls are TRBV20-1 and TRBJ2-4; TRBD2 matches 11 bases. The CDR3 is CSATLAGVGKNIQYF. The CDR3 DNA reads as TGCAGTGCTACACTAGCGGGAGTTGGCAAAAACATTCAGTACTTC.